The 12 T cell receptor beta chains reported below all come from one sample, sequenced in a study of T cells after yellow fever vaccination. TCRdb called the 5' RACE reads again in MiXCR, with one record for every CDR3 protein. The data contain roughly 320,000 distinct CDR3 sequences, about 10% of them singletons. Sequencing was performed on CD4+ T cells sorted from PBMCs, taken 45 days after the yellow fever booster vaccination. The receptors here all came from a young man who received the YFV17D yellow fever vaccine.

This clonotype was picked up a small number of times. The rearrangement links TRBV20-1 to TRBJ2-1; TRBD2 aligns across 8 bases. V dropped 0 bases and J dropped 2; count of bases not matched to a gene: 3. Per the germline V gene, CDR1 is DFQATT and CDR2 is SNEGSKA (reference sequence). The CDR3 consists of 15 residues. CDR3 region: CSARDPGGTYNEQFF. The DNA for the CDR3 is TGCAGTGCTAGAGACCCGGGGGGGACCTACAATGAGCAGTTCTTC.

This clonotype was observed a few times. This rearrangement joins TRBV6-2 or TRBV6-3 to TRBJ2-3; D unresolved. Germline loops: CDR1 MNHEY, CDR2 SVGEGT. The V end lost 4 bases, the J end lost 6 bases, and 11 bases lay between the germline ends. CDR3 length: 13 amino acids. Written as DNA, the CDR3 is TGTGCCAGCAGTTTCCGGACGGTCGATACGCAGTATTTT. Translation gives CASSFRTVDTQYF.

This clonotype was counted only a few times. The V gene is TRBV4-3, the J gene TRBJ1-4; maybe TRBD1 (5 bases). The length of the CDR3 is 16 residues. Germline V lookup: CDR1 LGHNA, CDR2 YSLEER. V was clipped by 0 bases and J by 8 bases, with 16 bases between them. This CDR3 is CASSQDPPRGREKLFF. The CDR3 bases are TGCGCCAGCAGCCAAGATCCCCCTAGGGGAAGGGAAAAACTGTTTTTT.

The table lists this clonotype with a few counts. The CDR3 spells CASSQRLGNYGYTF. The CDR3 DNA is TGTGCCAGCAGCCAAAGGCTCGGGAACTATGGCTACACCTTC. This sequence joins TRBV4-2 and TRBJ1-2; D not certain. Germline V gives CDR1 LGHNA, CDR2 YNFKEQ. The germline V and J ends were trimmed by 2 bases and 2 bases, with 9 bases remaining between them. The CDR3 contains 14 residues.

This rearrangement joins TRBV4-1 to TRBJ2-3, with a possible D match to TRBD1 (6 bases). V dropped 5 bases and J dropped 1 base, with 13 bases sitting between them. Germline V gene data show CDR1 as MGHRA and CDR2 as YSYEKL. This CDR3 has 15 amino acids. CDR3 coding DNA: TGCGCCAGCAGCACGAGGGACACCGGCACAGATACGCAGTATTTT. Amino acids: CASSTRDTGTDTQYF.

V and J are TRBV6-5 and TRBJ2-1, with 9 bases aligning to TRBD1. The J segment lost 7 bases and the V segment lost 5 bases, leaving 6 bases of the junction unmatched. There are 14 residues in the CDR3. Germline V gene sequence: CDR1 MNHEY, CDR2 SVGAGI. CDR3 protein: CASSIDRGGNEQFF. Written as DNA, the CDR3 is TGTGCCAGCAGTATTGACAGGGGGGGGAATGAGCAGTTCTTC.

The rearrangement joins TRBV5-1 to TRBJ2-3; the D is unclear. Deletions cut 10 bases from V and 2 bases from J, with 17 bases between. This CDR3 spans 14 amino acids. Germline lookup yields CDR1 SGHRS and CDR2 YFSETQ. In DNA, the CDR3 is TGCGCCGCCCGGCTTGGCGGATACACAGATACGCAGTATTTT. This sequence encodes CAARLGGYTDTQYF.

This clonotype was counted many times. The V gene is TRBV4-1, the J gene TRBJ2-3, with D uncertain. The ends were cut back, 1 base at V and 4 bases at J, with 9 bases in the middle. The germline gives CDR1 MGHRA, CDR2 YSYEKL. This CDR3 contains 14 residues. Here the CDR3 reads CASSQVRAADTQYF. DNA for the CDR3: TGCGCCAGCAGCCAAGTGCGAGCTGCAGATACGCAGTATTTT.

V gene TRBV2 combines with J gene TRBJ2-5, with 7 bases aligning to TRBD2. This CDR3 region has 14 residues. J was trimmed by 4 bases and V by 7 bases; bases with no gene match: 9. Germline lookup yields CDR1 SNHLY and CDR2 FYNNEI. In DNA form, the CDR3 reads TGTGCCAGCATCGCGGGGGTCGGGCGAGAGACCCAGTACTTC. It yields the protein CASIAGVGRETQYF.

V is TRBV2 and J is TRBJ1-5, with a tentative D call TRBD1 (5 bases). The V gene lost 4 bases and the J gene lost 0 bases, with 7 bases spanning the gap. Germline loops: CDR1 SNHLY, CDR2 FYNNEI. The CDR3 has 14 residues. The DNA of the CDR3 is TGTGCCAGCAGTGGACAGACTAGCAATCAGCCCCAGCATTTT. This gives the protein CASSGQTSNQPQHF.

This clonotype came up a few times. The J gene is TRBJ2-2, the V gene TRBV4-1; maybe TRBD2 (5 bases). The germline V gene encodes CDR1 MGHRA and CDR2 YSYEKL. Trimming took off 0 bases at V and 3 bases at J, with 17 bases between the two ends. The CDR3 has 18 amino acids. DNA for the CDR3: TGCGCCAGCAGCCAAGATCCAAGAGGGTTAGTGGACACCGGGGAGCTGTTTTTT. Translation gives CASSQDPRGLVDTGELFF.

V and J are TRBV4-2 and TRBJ2-3; 11 bases map to TRBD2. After removal of 1 base from V and 2 bases from J, the junction contained 2 bases not matched to a gene. CDR3 length: 16 amino acids. Per the germline V gene, CDR1 is LGHNA and CDR2 is YNFKEQ. CDR3 residues: CASSQVLAGATDTQYF. The CDR3 DNA is TGTGCCAGCAGCCAAGTACTAGCGGGGGCCACAGATACGCAGTATTTT.